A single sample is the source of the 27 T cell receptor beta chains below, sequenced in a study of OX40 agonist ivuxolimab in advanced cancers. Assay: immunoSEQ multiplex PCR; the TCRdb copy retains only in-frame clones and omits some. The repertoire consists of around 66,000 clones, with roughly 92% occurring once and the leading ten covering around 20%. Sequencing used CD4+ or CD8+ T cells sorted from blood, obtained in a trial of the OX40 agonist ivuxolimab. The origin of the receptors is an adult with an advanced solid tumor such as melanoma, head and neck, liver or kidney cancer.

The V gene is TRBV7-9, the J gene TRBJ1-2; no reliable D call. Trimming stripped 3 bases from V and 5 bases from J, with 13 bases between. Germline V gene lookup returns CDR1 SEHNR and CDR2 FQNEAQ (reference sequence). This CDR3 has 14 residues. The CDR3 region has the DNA TGTGCCAGCAGCTTCGTGACCTCCGGGTATGGCTACACCTTC. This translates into CASSFVTSGYGYTF.

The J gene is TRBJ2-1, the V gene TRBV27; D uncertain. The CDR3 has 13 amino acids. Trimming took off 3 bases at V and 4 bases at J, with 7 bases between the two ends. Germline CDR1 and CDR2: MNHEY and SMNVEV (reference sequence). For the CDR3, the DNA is TGTGCCAGCAGTTTTCCCGGTTACAATGAGCAGTTCTTC. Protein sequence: CASSFPGYNEQFF.

CDR3 sequence reads: CASIAGTSGTVQETQYF. The CDR3 region has the DNA TGCGCCAGCATAGCCGGGACTAGCGGCACTGTTCAAGAGACCCAGTACTTC. This chain links TRBV10-2 with TRBJ2-5; TRBD2 agrees at 11 bases. The CDR3 spans 17 residues. Trimming cost V 7 bases and J 2 bases; bases outside gene matches: 12. Germline CDR1 is WSHSY and CDR2 is SAAADI.

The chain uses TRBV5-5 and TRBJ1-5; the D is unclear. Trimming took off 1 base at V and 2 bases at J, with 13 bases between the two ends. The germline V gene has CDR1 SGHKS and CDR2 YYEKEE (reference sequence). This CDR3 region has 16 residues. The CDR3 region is CASSLSWEYGNQPQHF. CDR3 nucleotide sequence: TGTGCCAGCAGCTTGTCCTGGGAATATGGCAATCAGCCCCAGCATTTT.

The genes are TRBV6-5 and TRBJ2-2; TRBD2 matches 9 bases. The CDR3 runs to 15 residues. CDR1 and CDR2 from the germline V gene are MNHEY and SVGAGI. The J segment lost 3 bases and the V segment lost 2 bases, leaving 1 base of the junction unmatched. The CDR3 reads CASSYGTSHTGELFF. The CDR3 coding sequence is TGTGCCAGCAGTTACGGGACTAGCCACACCGGGGAGCTGTTTTTT.

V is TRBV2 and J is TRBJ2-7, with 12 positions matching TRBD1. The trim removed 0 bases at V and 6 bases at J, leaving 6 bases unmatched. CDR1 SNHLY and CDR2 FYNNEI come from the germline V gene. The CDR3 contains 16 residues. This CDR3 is CASSEAGTGGGAEQYF. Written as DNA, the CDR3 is TGTGCCAGCAGTGAAGCGGGGACAGGGGGCGGGGCCGAGCAGTACTTC. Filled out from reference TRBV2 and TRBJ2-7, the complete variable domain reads EPEVTQTPSHQVTQMGQEVILRCVPISNHLYFYWYRQILGQKVEFLVSFYNNEISEKSEIFDDQFSVERPDGSNFTLKIRSTKLEDSAMYFCASSEAGTGGGAEQYFGPGTRLTVT.

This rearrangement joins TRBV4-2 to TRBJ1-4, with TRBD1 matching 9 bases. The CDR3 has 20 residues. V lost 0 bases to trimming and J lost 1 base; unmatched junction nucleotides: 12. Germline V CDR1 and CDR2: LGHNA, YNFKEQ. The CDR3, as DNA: TGTGCCAGCAGCCAAGATAGTTGGACAGGGGCTATTCTAACTAATGAAAAACTGTTTTTT. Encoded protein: CASSQDSWTGAILTNEKLFF.

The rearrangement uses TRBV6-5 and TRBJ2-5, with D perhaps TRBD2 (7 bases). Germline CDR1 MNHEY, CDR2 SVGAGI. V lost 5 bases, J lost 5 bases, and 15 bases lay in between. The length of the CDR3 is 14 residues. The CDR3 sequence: CASSGGGGGETQYF. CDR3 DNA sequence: TGTGCCAGCAGTGGAGGAGGGGGAGGGGAGACCCAGTACTTC.

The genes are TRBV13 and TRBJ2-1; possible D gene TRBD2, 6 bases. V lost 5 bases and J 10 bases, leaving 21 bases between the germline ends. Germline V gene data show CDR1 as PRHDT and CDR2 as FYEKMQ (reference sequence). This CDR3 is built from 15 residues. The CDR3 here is CASSIPGTGRAEQFF. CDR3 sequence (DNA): TGTGCCAGCAGCATTCCCGGGACTGGCAGGGCGGAGCAGTTCTTC.

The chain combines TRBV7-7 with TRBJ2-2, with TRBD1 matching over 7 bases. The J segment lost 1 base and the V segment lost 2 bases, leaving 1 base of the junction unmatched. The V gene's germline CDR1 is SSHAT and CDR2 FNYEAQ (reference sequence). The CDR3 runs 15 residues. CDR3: CASSLRGRNTGELFF. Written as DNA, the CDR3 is TGTGCCAGCAGCTTAAGGGGGCGGAACACCGGGGAGCTGTTTTTT.

CDR3 sequence (DNA): TGTGCCAGCAGTGAATACAATCCCGACAGGGAAGCTTTCTTT. It is translated as CASSEYNPDREAFF. The V and J genes are TRBV25-1 and TRBJ1-1, with D possibly matching TRBD1 (6 bases). Germline CDR1 reads MGHDK; CDR2 reads SYGVNS. The V end was cut by 0 bases, the J end by 8 bases, with 13 bases between. This CDR3 has 14 amino acids.

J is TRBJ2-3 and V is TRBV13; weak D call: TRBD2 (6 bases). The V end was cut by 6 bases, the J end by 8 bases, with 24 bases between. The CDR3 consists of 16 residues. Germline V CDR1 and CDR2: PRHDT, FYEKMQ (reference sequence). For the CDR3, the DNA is TGTGCCAGCAGTGGGGGACTGGACCGCGTCGTGGGTACGCAGTATTTT. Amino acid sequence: CASSGGLDRVVGTQYF.

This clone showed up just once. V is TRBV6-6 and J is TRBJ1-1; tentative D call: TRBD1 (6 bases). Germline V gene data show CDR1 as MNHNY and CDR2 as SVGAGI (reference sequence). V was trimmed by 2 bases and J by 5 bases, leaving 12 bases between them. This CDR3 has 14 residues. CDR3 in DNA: TGTGCCAGCAGTTACGGGGGCAGAGCGACTGAAGCTTTCTTT. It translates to CASSYGGRATEAFF.

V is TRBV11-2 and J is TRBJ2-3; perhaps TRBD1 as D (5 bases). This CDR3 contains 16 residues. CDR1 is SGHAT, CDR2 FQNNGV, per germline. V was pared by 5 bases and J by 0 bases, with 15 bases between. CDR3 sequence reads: CASSPRPTGSTDTQYF. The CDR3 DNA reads TGTGCCAGCAGCCCTAGACCCACAGGCAGCACAGATACGCAGTATTTT. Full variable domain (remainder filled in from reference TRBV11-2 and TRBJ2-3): EAGVAQSPRYKIIEKRQSVAFWCNPISGHATLYWYQQILGQGPKLLIQFQNNGVVDDSQLPKDRFSAERLKGVDSTLKIQPAKLEDSAVYLCASSPRPTGSTDTQYFGPGTRLTVL.

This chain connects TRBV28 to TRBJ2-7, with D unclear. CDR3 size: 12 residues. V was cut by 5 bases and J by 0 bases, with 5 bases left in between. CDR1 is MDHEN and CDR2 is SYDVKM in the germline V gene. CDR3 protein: CASSRVSYEQYF. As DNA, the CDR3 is TGTGCCAGCAGTCGCGTCTCCTACGAGCAGTACTTC.

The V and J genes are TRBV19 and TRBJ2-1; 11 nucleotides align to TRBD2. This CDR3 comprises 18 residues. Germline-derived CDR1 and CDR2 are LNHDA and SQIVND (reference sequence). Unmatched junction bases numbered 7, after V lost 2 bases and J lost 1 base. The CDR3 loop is CASSITSGGYGSYNEQFF. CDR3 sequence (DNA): TGTGCCAGTAGTATAACTAGCGGGGGCTATGGGTCCTACAATGAGCAGTTCTTC.

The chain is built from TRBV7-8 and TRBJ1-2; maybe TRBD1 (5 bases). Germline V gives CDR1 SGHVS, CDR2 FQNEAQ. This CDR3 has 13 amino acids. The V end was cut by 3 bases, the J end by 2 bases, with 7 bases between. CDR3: CASSLGGNYGYTF. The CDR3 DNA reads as TGTGCCAGCAGCTTGGGGGGGAACTATGGCTACACCTTC.

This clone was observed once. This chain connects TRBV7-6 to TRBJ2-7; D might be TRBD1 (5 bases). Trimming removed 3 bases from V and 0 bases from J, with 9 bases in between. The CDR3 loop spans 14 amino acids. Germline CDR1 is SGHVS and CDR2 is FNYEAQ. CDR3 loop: CASSFQGPSYEQYF. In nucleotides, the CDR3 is TGTGCCAGCAGCTTTCAGGGCCCCTCCTACGAGCAGTACTTC.

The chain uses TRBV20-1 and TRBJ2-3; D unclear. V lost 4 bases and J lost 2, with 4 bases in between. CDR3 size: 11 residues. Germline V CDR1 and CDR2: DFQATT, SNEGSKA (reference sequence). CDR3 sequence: CSATPTDTQYF. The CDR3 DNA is TGCAGTGCTACCCCCACAGATACGCAGTATTTT.

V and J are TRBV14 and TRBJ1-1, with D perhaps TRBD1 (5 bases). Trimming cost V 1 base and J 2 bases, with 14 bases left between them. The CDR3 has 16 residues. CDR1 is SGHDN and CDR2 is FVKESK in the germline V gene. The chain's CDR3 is CASSQVWGLPNTEAFF. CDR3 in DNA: TGTGCCAGCAGCCAAGTATGGGGCCTTCCCAACACTGAAGCTTTCTTT.

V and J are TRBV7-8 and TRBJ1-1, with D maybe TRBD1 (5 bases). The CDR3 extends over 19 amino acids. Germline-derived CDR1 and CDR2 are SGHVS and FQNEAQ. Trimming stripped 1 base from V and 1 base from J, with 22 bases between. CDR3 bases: TGTGCCAGCAGCTTAGAGGCGGCAGGGATTTTTGGCCGGAACACTGAAGCTTTCTTT. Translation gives CASSLEAAGIFGRNTEAFF.

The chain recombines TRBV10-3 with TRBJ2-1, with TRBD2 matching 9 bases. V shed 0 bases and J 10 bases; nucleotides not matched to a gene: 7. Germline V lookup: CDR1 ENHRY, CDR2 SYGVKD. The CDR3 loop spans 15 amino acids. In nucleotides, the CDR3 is TGTGCCATCAGTGAGTCTGCGGGGGGGTCCGAGGAGCAGTTCTTC. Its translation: CAISESAGGSEEQFF.

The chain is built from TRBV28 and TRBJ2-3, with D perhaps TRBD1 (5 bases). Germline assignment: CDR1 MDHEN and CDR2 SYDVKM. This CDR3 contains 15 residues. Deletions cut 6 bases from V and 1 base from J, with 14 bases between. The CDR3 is CASSIGVLGTDTQYF. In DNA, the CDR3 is TGTGCCAGCAGCATAGGGGTCCTAGGCACAGATACGCAGTATTTT.

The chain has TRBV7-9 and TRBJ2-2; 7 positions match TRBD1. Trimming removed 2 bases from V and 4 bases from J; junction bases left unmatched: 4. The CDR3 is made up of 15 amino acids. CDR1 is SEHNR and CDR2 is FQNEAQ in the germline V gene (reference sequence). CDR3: CASSLNPGGTGELFF. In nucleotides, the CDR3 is TGTGCCAGCAGCTTAAATCCAGGGGGCACCGGGGAGCTGTTTTTT.

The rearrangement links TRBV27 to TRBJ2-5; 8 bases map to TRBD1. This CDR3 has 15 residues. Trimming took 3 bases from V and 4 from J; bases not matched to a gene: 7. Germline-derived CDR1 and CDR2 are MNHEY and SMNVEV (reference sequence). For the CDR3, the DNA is TGTGCCAGCAGTTTCACAGGACAGGGAATAGAGACCCAGTACTTC. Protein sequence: CASSFTGQGIETQYF.

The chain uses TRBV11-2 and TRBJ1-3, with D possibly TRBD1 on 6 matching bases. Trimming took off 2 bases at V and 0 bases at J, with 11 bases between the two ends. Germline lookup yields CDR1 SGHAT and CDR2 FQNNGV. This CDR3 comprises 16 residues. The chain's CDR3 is CASSLFGQLSGNTIYF. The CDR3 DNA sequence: TGTGCCAGCAGCTTATTTGGACAGCTCTCTGGAAACACCATATATTTT.

The DNA of the CDR3 is TGTGCCAGCAGCTCAAACAGAGAGGGTTTCGAGCAGTACTTC. Protein sequence: CASSSNREGFEQYF. This chain joins TRBV7-9 and TRBJ2-7; D is perhaps TRBD2 (5 bases). The germline V and J ends were trimmed by 4 bases and 6 bases, with 16 bases remaining between them. This CDR3 is 14 amino acids long. CDR1 is SEHNR, CDR2 FQNEAQ, per germline (reference sequence).